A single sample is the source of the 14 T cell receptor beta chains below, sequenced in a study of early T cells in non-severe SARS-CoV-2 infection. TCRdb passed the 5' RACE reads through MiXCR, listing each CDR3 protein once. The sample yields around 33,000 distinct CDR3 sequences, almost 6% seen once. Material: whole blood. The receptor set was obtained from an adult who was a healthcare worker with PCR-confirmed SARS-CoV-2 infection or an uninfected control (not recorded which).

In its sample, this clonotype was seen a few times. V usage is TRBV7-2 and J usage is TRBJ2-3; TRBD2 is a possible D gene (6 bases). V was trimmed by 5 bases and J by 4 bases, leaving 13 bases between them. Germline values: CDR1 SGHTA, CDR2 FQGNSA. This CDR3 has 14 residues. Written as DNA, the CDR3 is TGTGCCAGCAGCCTAAGACTAGATCCAGATACGCAGTATTTT. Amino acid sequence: CASSLRLDPDTQYF.

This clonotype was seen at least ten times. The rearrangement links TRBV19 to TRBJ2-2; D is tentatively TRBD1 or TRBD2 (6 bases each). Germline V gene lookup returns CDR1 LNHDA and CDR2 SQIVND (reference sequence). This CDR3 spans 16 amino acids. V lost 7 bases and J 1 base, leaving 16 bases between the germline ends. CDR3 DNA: TGTGCCAGTAAGGGGGGAGCAGCTCAGAACACCGGGGAGCTGTTTTTT. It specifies CASKGGAAQNTGELFF.

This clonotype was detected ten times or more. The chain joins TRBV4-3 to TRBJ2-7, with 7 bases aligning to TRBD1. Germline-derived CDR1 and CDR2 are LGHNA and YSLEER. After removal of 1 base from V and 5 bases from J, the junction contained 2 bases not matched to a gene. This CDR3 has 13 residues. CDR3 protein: CASSQGQGDEQYF. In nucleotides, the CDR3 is TGCGCCAGCAGCCAAGGACAGGGTGACGAGCAGTACTTC.

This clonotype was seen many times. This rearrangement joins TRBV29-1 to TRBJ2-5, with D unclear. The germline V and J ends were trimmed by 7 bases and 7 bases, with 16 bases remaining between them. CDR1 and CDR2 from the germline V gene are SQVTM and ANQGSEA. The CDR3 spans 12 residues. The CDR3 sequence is CSADPGSRTQYF. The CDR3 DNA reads TGCAGCGCCGACCCCGGTAGCCGGACCCAGTACTTC.

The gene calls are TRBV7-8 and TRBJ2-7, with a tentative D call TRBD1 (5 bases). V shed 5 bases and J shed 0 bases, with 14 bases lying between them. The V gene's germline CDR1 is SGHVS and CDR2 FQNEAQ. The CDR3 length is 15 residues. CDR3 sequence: CASSRTRAGSYEQYF. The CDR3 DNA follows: TGTGCCAGCAGCCGAACCAGGGCCGGCTCCTACGAGCAGTACTTC.

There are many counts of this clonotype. The CDR3 here is CASSQETGRNTEAFF. DNA for the CDR3: TGCGCCAGCAGCCAAGAGACAGGGAGAAACACTGAAGCTTTCTTT. This chain links TRBV4-1 with TRBJ1-1, with 7 bases aligning to TRBD1. The CDR3 covers 15 residues. The ends lost 0 bases at V and 2 bases at J; junction bases unmatched: 3. Germline lookup yields CDR1 MGHRA and CDR2 YSYEKL.

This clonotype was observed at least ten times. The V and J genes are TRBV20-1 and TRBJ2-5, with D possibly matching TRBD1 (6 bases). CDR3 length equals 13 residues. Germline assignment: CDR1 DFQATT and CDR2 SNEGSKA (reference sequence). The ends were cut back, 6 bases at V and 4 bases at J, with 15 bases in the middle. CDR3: CSAPFTGSETQYF. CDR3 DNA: TGCAGTGCGCCTTTCACAGGGTCAGAGACCCAGTACTTC.

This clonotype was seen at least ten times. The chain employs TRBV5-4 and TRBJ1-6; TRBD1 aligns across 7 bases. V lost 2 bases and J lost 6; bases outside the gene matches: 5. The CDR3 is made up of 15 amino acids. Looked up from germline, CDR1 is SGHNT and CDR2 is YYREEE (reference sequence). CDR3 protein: CASSFSGTVNSPLHF. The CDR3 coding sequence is TGTGCCAGCAGCTTCTCCGGGACAGTTAATTCACCCCTCCACTTT.

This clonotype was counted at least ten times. In nucleotides, the CDR3 is TGTGCCAGCAGTTTCCGAGGTCCGGCGGGGCAGTTCTTC. Protein product: CASSFRGPAGQFF. The chain uses TRBV6-5 and TRBJ2-1, with a tentative D call TRBD2 (5 bases). The V and J ends lost 4 bases and 12 bases respectively, with 16 bases between them. Germline CDR1 MNHEY, CDR2 SVGAGI. The CDR3 consists of 13 residues.

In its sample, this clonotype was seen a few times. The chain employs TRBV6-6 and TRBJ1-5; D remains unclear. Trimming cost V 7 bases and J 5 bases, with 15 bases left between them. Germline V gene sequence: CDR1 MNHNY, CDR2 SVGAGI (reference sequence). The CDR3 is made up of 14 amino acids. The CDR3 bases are TGTGCCAGCACCGGTACGGGAACCGATCAGCCCCAGCATTTT. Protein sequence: CASTGTGTDQPQHF.

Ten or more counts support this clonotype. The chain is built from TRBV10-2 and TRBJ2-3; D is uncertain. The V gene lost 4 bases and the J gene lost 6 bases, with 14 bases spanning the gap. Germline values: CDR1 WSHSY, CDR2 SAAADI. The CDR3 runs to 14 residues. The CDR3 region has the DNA TGCGCCAGCAGTGTCCCCTCACTGTCCGATACGCAGTATTTT. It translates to CASSVPSLSDTQYF.

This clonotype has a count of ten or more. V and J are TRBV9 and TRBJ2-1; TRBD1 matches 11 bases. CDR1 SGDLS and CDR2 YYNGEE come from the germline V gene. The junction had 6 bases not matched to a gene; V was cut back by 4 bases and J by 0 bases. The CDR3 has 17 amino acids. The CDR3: CASSPTGTGGSYNEQFF. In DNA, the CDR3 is TGTGCCAGCAGCCCAACCGGGACAGGGGGCTCCTACAATGAGCAGTTCTTC.

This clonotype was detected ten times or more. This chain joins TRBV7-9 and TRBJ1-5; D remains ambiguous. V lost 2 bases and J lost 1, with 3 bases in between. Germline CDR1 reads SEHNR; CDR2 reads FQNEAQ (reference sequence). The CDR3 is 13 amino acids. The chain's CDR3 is CASSLSSNQPQHF. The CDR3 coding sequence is TGTGCCAGCAGCTTAAGCAGCAATCAGCCCCAGCATTTT.

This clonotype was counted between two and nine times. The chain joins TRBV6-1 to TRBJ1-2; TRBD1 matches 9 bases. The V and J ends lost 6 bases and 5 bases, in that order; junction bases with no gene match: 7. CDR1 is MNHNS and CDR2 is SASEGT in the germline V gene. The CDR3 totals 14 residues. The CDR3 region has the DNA TGTGCCAGCAGCCACAGGGGGCGCCGGTATGGCTACACCTTC. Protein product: CASSHRGRRYGYTF.